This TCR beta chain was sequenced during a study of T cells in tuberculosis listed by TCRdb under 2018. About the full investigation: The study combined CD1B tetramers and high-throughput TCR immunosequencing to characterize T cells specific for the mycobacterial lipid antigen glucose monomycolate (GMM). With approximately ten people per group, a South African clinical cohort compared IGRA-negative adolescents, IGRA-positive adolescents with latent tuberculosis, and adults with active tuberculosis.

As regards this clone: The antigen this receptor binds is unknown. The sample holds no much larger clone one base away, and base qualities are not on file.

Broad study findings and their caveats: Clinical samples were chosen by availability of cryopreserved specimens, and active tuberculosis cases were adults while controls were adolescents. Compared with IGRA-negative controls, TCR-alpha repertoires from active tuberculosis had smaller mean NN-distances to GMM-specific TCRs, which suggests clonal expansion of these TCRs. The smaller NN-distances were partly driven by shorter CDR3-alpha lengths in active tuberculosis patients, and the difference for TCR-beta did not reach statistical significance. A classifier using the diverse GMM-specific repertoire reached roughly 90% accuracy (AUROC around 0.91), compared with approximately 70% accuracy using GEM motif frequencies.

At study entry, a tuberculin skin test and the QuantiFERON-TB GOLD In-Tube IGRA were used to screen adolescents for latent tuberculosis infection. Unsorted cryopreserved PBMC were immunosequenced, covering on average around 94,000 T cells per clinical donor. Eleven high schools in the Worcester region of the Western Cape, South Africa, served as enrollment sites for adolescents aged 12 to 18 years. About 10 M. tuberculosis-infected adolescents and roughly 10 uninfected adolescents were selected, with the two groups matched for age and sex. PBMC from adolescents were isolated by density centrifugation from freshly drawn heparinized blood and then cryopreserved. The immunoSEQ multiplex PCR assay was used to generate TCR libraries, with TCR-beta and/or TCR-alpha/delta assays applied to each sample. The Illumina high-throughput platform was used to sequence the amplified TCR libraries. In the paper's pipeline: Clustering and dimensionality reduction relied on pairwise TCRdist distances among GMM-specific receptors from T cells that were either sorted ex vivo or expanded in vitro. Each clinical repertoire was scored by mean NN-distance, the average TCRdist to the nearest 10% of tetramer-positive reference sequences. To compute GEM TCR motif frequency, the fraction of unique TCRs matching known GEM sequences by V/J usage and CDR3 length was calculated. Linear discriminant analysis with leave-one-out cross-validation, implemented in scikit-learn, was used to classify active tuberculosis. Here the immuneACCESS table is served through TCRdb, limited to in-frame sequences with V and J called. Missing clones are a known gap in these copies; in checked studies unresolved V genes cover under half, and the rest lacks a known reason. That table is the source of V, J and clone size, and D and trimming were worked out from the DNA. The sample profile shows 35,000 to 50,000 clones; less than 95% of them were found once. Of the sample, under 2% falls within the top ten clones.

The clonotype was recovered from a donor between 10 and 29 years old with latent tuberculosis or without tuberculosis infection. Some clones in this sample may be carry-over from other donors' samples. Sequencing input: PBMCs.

Read as DNA, the sequence is TGCGCCAGCAGCTTGGCCCCGGGAACGGCGAACACAGATACGCAGTATTTT. It specifies CASSLAPGTANTDTQYF. The rearranged segments are TRBV5-1 and TRBJ2-3; TRBD2 is perhaps the D gene, given 5 matching bases. V was cut back by 0 bases and J by 2 bases, leaving a gap of 16 bases between them. The CDR3 holds 17 amino acids from the cysteine to the phenylalanine. Of the read, only the CDR3 DNA is kept; its 51 bases are in frame from base 1. For CDR1 and CDR2, the germline V gene lists SGHRS and YFSETQ.